A selection of T cell receptor beta chains follows, all from one sample in a study of Ad26.COV2.S vaccination and SARS-CoV-2 variants. The repertoire was sequenced with immunoSEQ multiplex PCR; TCRdb's copy has only in-frame clones and lacks some. The data contain approximately 300,000 clones, 86% of them singletons. This material consisted of peripheral blood, taken in a trial of Ad26.COV2.S vaccine versus placebo. Receptor source: a person between 18 and 60 years old who received the Ad26.COV2.S COVID-19 vaccine or a placebo. CDR3s include the opening cysteine and the closing phenylalanine or tryptophan. A D gene is named only where the DNA matches it firmly. Size is omitted from some rows. Given values are once, few, many or a class for expanded clones.

clone size	V gene	D gene	J gene	CDR3 protein	CDR3 DNA
-	TRBV5-1	-	TRBJ2-3	CASSTTDTQYF	TGCGCCAGCAGTACAACAGATACGCAGTATTTT
-	TRBV10-3	-	TRBJ1-4	CATGGAATNEKLFF	TGTGCCACCGGCGGGGCGGCAACTAATGAAAAACTGTTTTTT
-	TRBV9	-	TRBJ1-2	CASSVEGMGDGYTF	TGTGCCAGCAGCGTAGAGGGGATGGGCGATGGCTACACCTTC
-	TRBV11-2	TRBD2	TRBJ2-3	CASSFSWNLAGSIRDTQYF	TGTGCCAGCAGCTTCAGTTGGAACCTAGCGGGGTCCATCAGAGATACGCAGTATTTT
-	TRBV30	-	TRBJ2-1	CAWSGNEQFF	TGTGCCTGGAGTGGGAATGAGCAGTTCTTC
-	TRBV28	-	TRBJ1-1	CASSPPRGEAFF	TGTGCCAGCAGTCCGCCCCGGGGTGAAGCTTTCTTT
once	TRBV2	-	TRBJ1-2	CASSPMVGRGYTF	TGTGCCAGCAGTCCGATGGTGGGGCGAGGCTACACCTTC
-	TRBV6-2/TRBV6-3	TRBD2	TRBJ2-7	CASSYGTSAYEQYF	TGTGCCAGCAGTTACGGGACTAGCGCCTACGAGCAGTACTTC
-	TRBV3-1/TRBV3-2	-	TRBJ2-4	CASSQDPRKNIQYF	TGTGCCAGCAGCCAAGACCCAAGAAAAAACATTCAGTACTTC
-	TRBV12-5	-	TRBJ2-5	CASGLVRRETQYF	TGTGCTAGTGGTTTGGTCCGGCGGGAGACCCAGTACTTC
-	TRBV5-4	-	TRBJ1-1	CASSIGGVAGAFF	TGTGCCAGCAGCATAGGAGGGGTGGCGGGAGCTTTCTTT
-	TRBV2	-	TRBJ1-2	CASRALSTGYTF	TGTGCCAGCAGAGCCCTAAGCACTGGCTACACCTTC
-	TRBV15	-	TRBJ2-2	CATSRVRGAGELFF	TGTGCCACCAGCAGAGTCAGGGGAGCCGGGGAGCTGTTTTTT
-	TRBV7-9	-	TRBJ2-3	CASSLAGSTDQRTDTQYF	TGTGCCAGCAGCTTAGCGGGGTCGACGGACCAGCGCACAGATACGCAGTATTTT
-	TRBV6-6	-	TRBJ1-2	CASSSARTNYGYTF	TGTGCCAGCAGTTCGGCCCGGACAAACTATGGCTACACCTTC
-	TRBV5-1	-	TRBJ2-3	CASTTGNTASTDTQYF	TGCGCCAGCACCACAGGGAATACTGCTAGCACAGATACGCAGTATTTT
-	TRBV6-2/TRBV6-3	TRBD1	TRBJ1-2	CASRPGTAYGYTF	TGTGCCAGCAGACCTGGGACAGCTTATGGCTACACCTTC
-	TRBV23-1	-	TRBJ1-1	CASSQSKASIQGPGTEAFF	TGCGCCAGCAGTCAATCGAAGGCTTCTATACAGGGACCTGGCACTGAAGCTTTCTTT
-	TRBV7-2	-	TRBJ2-1	CASSFEFSEGQFF	TGTGCCAGCAGCTTCGAATTCTCAGAGGGGCAGTTCTTC
-	TRBV9	-	TRBJ2-4	CASSVEQGGIQYF	TGTGCCAGCAGCGTAGAACAGGGAGGCATTCAGTACTTC
-	TRBV19	-	TRBJ1-5	CASSLSLLVQAFQPQHF	TGTGCCAGTAGCCTTTCTCTTCTTGTGCAGGCCTTTCAGCCCCAGCATTTT
-	TRBV2	TRBD1	TRBJ1-6	CASSGDRGTSPLHF	TGTGCCAGCAGTGGAGACAGGGGGACTTCACCCCTCCACTTT
-	TRBV5-1	-	TRBJ1-6	CASSLEGHNSPLHF	TGCGCCAGCAGCTTGGAAGGCCATAATTCACCCCTCCACTTT
-	TRBV6-5	-	TRBJ1-2	CASINSLPYGYTF	TGTGCCAGCATAAACAGCCTCCCCTATGGCTACACCTTC
-	TRBV5-4	-	TRBJ1-6	CASSLWRGNSPLHF	TGTGCCAGCAGCCTCTGGCGGGGTAATTCACCCCTCCACTTT
-	TRBV6-1	TRBD1	TRBJ1-2	CASSEALGQEVGYTF	TGTGCCAGCAGTGAAGCGCTTGGACAGGAAGTCGGCTACACCTTC